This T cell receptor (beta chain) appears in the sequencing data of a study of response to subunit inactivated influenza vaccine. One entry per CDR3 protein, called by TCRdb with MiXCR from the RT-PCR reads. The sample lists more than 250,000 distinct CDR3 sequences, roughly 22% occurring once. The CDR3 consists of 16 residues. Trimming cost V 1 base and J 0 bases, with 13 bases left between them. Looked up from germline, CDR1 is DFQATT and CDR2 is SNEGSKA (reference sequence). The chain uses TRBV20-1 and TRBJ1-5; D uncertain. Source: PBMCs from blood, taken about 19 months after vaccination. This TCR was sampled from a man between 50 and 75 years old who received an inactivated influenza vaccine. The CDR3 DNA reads TGCAGTGCTAGAGCGCCTGGTCCACATAGCAATCAGCCCCAGCATTTT. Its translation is CSARAPGPHSNQPQHF.